The source of this T cell receptor (beta chain) is a study of neurological immune-mediated disorders. The study, taken as a whole, reports: Subjects shared no identical expanded-clone CDR3 amino acid sequences, suggesting private TCR-beta repertoires in all groups.

The CDR3 extends over 17 amino acids. V dropped 2 bases and J dropped 0; count of bases not matched to a gene: 5. In germline, CDR1 is SGHVS, CDR2 FQNEAQ. Synthesis of cDNA used 5'RACE (with 10-nucleotide random UMIs). MiXCR was run by TCRdb on the 5' RACE reads, yielding one entry per CDR3 protein. The top ten hold about 6.6% of the sample, which has roughly 61,000 distinct CDR3 sequences, around a tenth seen once. The time point is: longitudinal time-point 1 (baseline). This clonotype was seen repeatedly, ten times or more. The antigen remains unidentified. The sequenced material came from PBMCs. The chain combines TRBV7-8 with TRBJ1-5; TRBD1 aligns across 9 bases. The source is a male donor with HTLV-1-associated myelopathy (HAM/TSP). The DNA of the CDR3 is TGTGCCAGCAGCTTAAGGGGACAGGGATATAGCAATCAGCCCCAGCATTTT. It is translated as CASSLRGQGYSNQPQHF.